A selection of T cell receptor beta chains follows, all from one sample in a study of glioma-infiltrating T cells after dendritic cell vaccination. Libraries were prepared by immunoSEQ multiplex PCR; TCRdb keeps only in-frame clonotypes and omits some of them. Of 100,000 to 120,000 clones listed, around 89% are singletons. This material consisted of blood, taken after dendritic cell vaccination. These receptors were obtained from a human donor with glioblastoma. Both conserved end residues are part of each CDR3. D genes are given only for firm matches. Only part of the rows carry a size: once, few, many, or a class if the clone is expanded.

clone_size	j_call	d_call	v_call	cdr3_aa	cdr3_nt
few	TRBJ2-6	TRBD1	TRBV7-9	CASSFPTGQGVGANVLTF	TGTGCCAGCAGCTTTCCAACAGGACAGGGGGTTGGGGCCAACGTCCTGACTTTC
NA	TRBJ2-5	TRBD1	TRBV10-1	CALRSRRTGLKRTQYF	TGCGCCCTGCGGAGCCGAAGGACAGGGCTTAAGAGGACCCAGTACTTC
NA	TRBJ2-5	NA	TRBV14	CASSYRETQYF	TGTGCCAGCAGCTATCGAGAGACCCAGTACTTC
NA	TRBJ2-3	NA	TRBV6-6	CATTLGARTDTQYF	TGTGCCACGACTCTGGGGGCTCGCACAGATACGCAGTATTTT
NA	TRBJ2-1	TRBD1	TRBV5-1	CASSKTGGSYNEQFF	TGCGCCAGCAGCAAAACAGGGGGCTCCTACAATGAGCAGTTCTTC
once	TRBJ2-1	TRBD2	TRBV11-2	CASSLGVAGGPYEQFF	TGTGCCAGCAGCTTGGGCGTAGCGGGAGGGCCCTATGAGCAGTTCTTC
NA	TRBJ1-5	NA	TRBV6-1	CASSESGQPQHF	TGTGCCAGCAGTGAATCAGGCCAGCCCCAGCATTTT
NA	TRBJ2-7	NA	TRBV21-1	CASSFSGGSEQYF	TGTGCCAGCAGCTTTTCGGGAGGGTCCGAGCAGTACTTC
once	TRBJ2-3	NA	TRBV29-1	CSVDQVHTQYF	TGCAGCGTGGATCAGGTGCATACGCAGTATTTT
NA	TRBJ2-7	TRBD2	TRBV7-8	CASSPSGAGAGYEQYF	TGTGCCAGCAGCCCAAGTGGGGCGGGAGCGGGGTACGAGCAGTACTTC
NA	TRBJ2-1	NA	TRBV4-2	CASSQERRGVEQFF	TGTGCCAGCAGCCAAGAACGACGCGGAGTTGAGCAGTTCTTC
NA	TRBJ1-2	NA	TRBV7-8	CASSPHAPSEGYTF	TGTGCCAGCAGCCCGCACGCCCCCTCGGAGGGCTACACCTTC
once	TRBJ2-5	TRBD2	TRBV5-1	CASSLEASGGQETQYF	TGCGCCAGCAGCTTGGAGGCTAGCGGGGGGCAAGAGACCCAGTACTTC
NA	TRBJ1-4	TRBD1	TRBV4-1	CASSHTGGTNEKLFF	TGCGCCAGCAGCCATACAGGGGGAACTAATGAAAAACTGTTTTTT
NA	TRBJ2-7	NA	TRBV15	CATSREGGLTTYEQYF	TGTGCCACCAGCAGAGAGGGCGGACTTACAACCTACGAGCAGTACTTC
NA	TRBJ2-7	TRBD1	TRBV10-2	CASSEGTGADVYEQYF	TGCGCCAGCAGTGAGGGGACAGGGGCGGACGTCTACGAGCAGTACTTC
NA	TRBJ2-5	NA	TRBV9	CASSVATQETQYF	TGTGCCAGCAGCGTAGCTACCCAAGAGACCCAGTACTTC
once	TRBJ1-1	TRBD1	TRBV11-2	CASSLGRGLTEAFF	TGTGCCAGCAGCTTGGGCAGGGGGTTGACTGAAGCTTTCTTT
NA	TRBJ1-1	TRBD1	TRBV11-2	CASSWGQGLEAFF	TGTGCCAGCAGCTGGGGACAGGGACTAGAGGCTTTCTTT
NA	TRBJ1-1	NA	TRBV14	CASSQTVTVPTEAFF	TGTGCCAGCAGCCAAACCGTGACAGTTCCGACTGAAGCTTTCTTT
NA	TRBJ2-5	TRBD2	TRBV7-2	CASSPRLAQETQYF	TGTGCCAGCAGCCCAAGACTAGCTCAAGAGACCCAGTACTTC
NA	TRBJ2-6	NA	TRBV2	CASSENFPGANVLTF	TGTGCCAGCAGTGAAAACTTTCCGGGGGCCAACGTCCTGACTTTC
NA	TRBJ1-1	TRBD1	TRBV6-1	CASTLDRVEGEAFF	TGTGCCAGCACCCTGGACAGGGTAGAGGGTGAAGCTTTCTTT
NA	TRBJ2-7	TRBD1	TRBV9	CASSARTGGDYEQYF	TGTGCCAGCAGCGCCCGGACAGGGGGCGACTACGAGCAGTACTTC
NA	TRBJ1-1	NA	TRBV6-5	CASRITDLNTEAFF	TGTGCCAGCAGAATTACAGACCTCAACACTGAAGCTTTCTTT
NA	TRBJ2-7	TRBD2	TRBV7-7	CASSPEGLAGFYEQYF	TGTGCTAGCAGCCCCGAAGGACTAGCCGGATTCTATGAGCAGTACTTC
NA	TRBJ2-2	TRBD1	TRBV18	CASSEDRGNTGELFF	TGTGCCAGCTCAGAGGACAGGGGTAACACCGGGGAGCTGTTTTTT
NA	TRBJ2-2	TRBD1	TRBV7-6	CATKKGAANTGELFF	TGTGCCACCAAAAAGGGGGCGGCGAACACCGGGGAGCTGTTTTTT
NA	TRBJ2-7	TRBD2	TRBV25-1	CASSERSLAGSYEQYF	TGTGCCAGCAGTGAAAGGTCCCTAGCGGGTTCCTACGAGCAGTACTTC
NA	TRBJ2-6	TRBD2	TRBV5-6	CASSFQGGNVLTF	TGTGCCAGCAGCTTTCAGGGAGGGAACGTCCTGACTTTC
NA	TRBJ2-3	TRBD1	TRBV5-4	CASMGGLGQGYTDTQYF	TGTGCCAGCATGGGAGGGTTGGGACAGGGCTACACAGATACGCAGTATTTT
NA	TRBJ2-7	TRBD1	TRBV6-1	CASSPPGTGAYEQYF	TGTGCCAGCAGTCCCCCGGGGACAGGAGCCTACGAGCAGTACTTC
NA	TRBJ1-1	NA	TRBV29-1	CSVEVSSRWEAFF	TGCAGCGTTGAAGTTTCCTCTCGGTGGGAAGCTTTCTTT
NA	TRBJ1-1	TRBD1	TRBV6-1	CASSRTGEIEAFF	TGTGCCAGCAGTCGAACAGGGGAGATTGAAGCTTTCTTT
NA	TRBJ2-5	TRBD1	TRBV10-1	CASRTPGQGFLGETQYF	TGCGCCAGCAGGACGCCCGGACAGGGCTTTCTCGGGGAGACCCAGTACTTC
NA	TRBJ1-2	NA	TRBV5-1	CASSLSPTGVENGYTF	TGCGCCAGCAGCTTGTCTCCGACAGGAGTTGAAAATGGCTACACCTTC
NA	TRBJ2-7	TRBD1	TRBV18	CASSTGQVPHEQYF	TGTGCCAGCTCCACGGGACAGGTGCCGCACGAGCAGTACTTC
NA	TRBJ1-5	NA	TRBV5-1	CASRGRQSQPQHF	TGCGCCAGCAGGGGCAGGCAAAGTCAGCCCCAGCATTTT
NA	TRBJ1-2	TRBD1	TRBV5-5	CASRIRDRDYGYTF	TGTGCCAGCAGGATCCGGGACAGGGACTATGGCTACACCTTC
NA	TRBJ2-4	NA	TRBV14	CASSQDLQIAKNIQYF	TGTGCCAGCAGCCAAGATCTACAGATAGCCAAAAACATTCAGTACTTC
NA	TRBJ1-5	NA	TRBV5-6	CASSLGRGGQPQHF	TGTGCCAGCAGCTTGGGACGAGGGGGACAGCCCCAGCATTTT
NA	TRBJ2-7	TRBD2	TRBV19	CASSYNPGGEQYF	TGTGCCAGTAGTTATAATCCGGGGGGGGAGCAGTACTTC
few	TRBJ2-5	TRBD2	TRBV6-1	CASSVGLAGGQETQYF	TGTGCCAGCAGTGTGGGACTAGCGGGGGGGCAAGAGACCCAGTACTTC
NA	TRBJ2-5	TRBD1	TRBV2	CASSDDRDQETQYF	TGTGCCAGCAGTGACGACAGGGACCAAGAGACCCAGTACTTC
NA	TRBJ2-3	TRBD2	TRBV7-9	CASSSRGGATDTQYF	TGTGCCAGCAGCTCGCGCGGGGGGGCCACAGATACGCAGTATTTT